This T cell receptor (beta chain) was sequenced for a study of T-cell memory formation after mild COVID-19. TCRdb passed the 5' RACE reads through MiXCR, listing each CDR3 protein once. Counted here are about 290,000 distinct CDR3 sequences, more than 15% occurring once; the ten biggest clones make up roughly a fifth. CDR3 size: 14 residues. Per germline, CDR1 SGHRS and CDR2 YFSETQ. V lost 2 bases to trimming and J lost 6 bases; unmatched junction nucleotides: 5. The sequencing input was PBMCs or a T cell subset sorted from them (not recorded which). This TCR came from a young man who had mild COVID-19 (a few samples of this study predate the infection). Cell type and time point are not known. The chain joins TRBV5-1 to TRBJ1-1, with 9 bases matching TRBD1. The DNA of the CDR3 is TGCGCCAGCAGCTTTAACAGGGGGCCGGCTGAAGCTTTCTTT. Its translation: CASSFNRGPAEAFF.